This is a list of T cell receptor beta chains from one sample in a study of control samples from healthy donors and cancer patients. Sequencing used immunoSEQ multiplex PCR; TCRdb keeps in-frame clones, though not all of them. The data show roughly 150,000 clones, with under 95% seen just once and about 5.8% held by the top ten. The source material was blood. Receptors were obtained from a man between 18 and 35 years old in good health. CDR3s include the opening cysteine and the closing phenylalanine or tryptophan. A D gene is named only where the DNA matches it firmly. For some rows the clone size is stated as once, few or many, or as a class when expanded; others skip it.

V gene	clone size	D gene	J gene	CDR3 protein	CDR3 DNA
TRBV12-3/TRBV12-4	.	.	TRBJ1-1	CASSFGGTEAFF	TGTGCCAGCAGTTTTGGTGGCACTGAAGCTTTCTTT
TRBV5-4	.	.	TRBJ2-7	CASSLGGGTYEQYF	TGTGCCAGCAGCTTGGGAGGAGGAACCTACGAGCAGTACTTC
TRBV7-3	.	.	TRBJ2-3	CASSLESPGTDTQYF	TGTGCCAGCAGCTTAGAAAGCCCCGGCACAGATACGCAGTATTTT
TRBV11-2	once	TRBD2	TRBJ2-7	CASSLGRGGRAAEQYF	TGTGCCAGCAGCTTAGGACGAGGTGGGAGGGCCGCCGAGCAGTACTTC
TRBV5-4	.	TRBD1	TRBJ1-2	CASSWVTGFAGYTF	TGTGCCAGCAGCTGGGTGACAGGGTTCGCTGGCTACACCTTC
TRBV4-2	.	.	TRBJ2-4	CASSQYQGADKNIQYF	TGTGCCAGCAGCCAATACCAGGGTGCTGACAAAAACATTCAGTACTTC
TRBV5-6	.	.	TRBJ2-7	CASSFDSSYSYEQYF	TGTGCCAGCAGCTTCGACAGCTCTTACTCCTACGAGCAGTACTTC
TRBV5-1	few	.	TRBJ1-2	CASSLDNPNYGYTF	TGCGCCAGCAGCTTGGATAATCCTAACTATGGCTACACCTTC
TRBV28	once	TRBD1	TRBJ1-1	CASSAGTAYMNTEAFF	TGTGCCAGCAGTGCCGGGACAGCATATATGAACACTGAAGCTTTCTTT
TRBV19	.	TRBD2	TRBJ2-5	CASSMAGDLATQYF	TGTGCCAGTAGTATGGCGGGAGATCTGGCGACCCAGTACTTC
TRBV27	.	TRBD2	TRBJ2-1	CASSLWTSGDNEQFF	TGTGCCAGCAGTTTATGGACTAGCGGAGACAATGAGCAGTTCTTC
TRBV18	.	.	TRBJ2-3	CASSPSNPLRDTQYF	TGTGCCAGCTCACCCTCAAACCCCCTGCGGGATACGCAGTATTTT
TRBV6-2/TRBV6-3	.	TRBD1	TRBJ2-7	CASSYPDRAISYEQYF	TGTGCCAGCAGTTACCCGGACAGGGCTATCTCCTACGAGCAGTACTTC
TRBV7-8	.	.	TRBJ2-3	CASSLALPGEGADTQYF	TGTGCCAGCAGCTTAGCCCTCCCTGGGGAGGGGGCAGATACGCAGTATTTT
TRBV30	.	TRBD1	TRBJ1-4	CAGDRAGNEKLFF	TGTGCCGGAGACAGGGCGGGTAATGAAAAACTGTTTTTT
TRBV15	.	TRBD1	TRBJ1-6	CATSSDRASPLHF	TGTGCCACCAGCTCGGACAGGGCTTCACCCCTCCACTTT
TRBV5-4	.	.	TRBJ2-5	CASTLDTKETQYF	TGTGCCAGCACCCTGGACACCAAAGAGACCCAGTACTTC
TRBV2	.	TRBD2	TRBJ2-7	CASSDPLAAAYEQYF	TGTGCCAGCAGTGATCCTCTAGCGGCCGCCTACGAGCAGTACTTC
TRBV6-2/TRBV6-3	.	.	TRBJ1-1	CASSLSGRANTEAFF	TGTGCCAGCAGTTTGTCCGGCAGGGCGAACACTGAAGCTTTCTTT
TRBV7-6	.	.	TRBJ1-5	CASSLERGGSNQPQHF	TGTGCCAGCAGCTTAGAAAGGGGTGGAAGCAATCAGCCCCAGCATTTT
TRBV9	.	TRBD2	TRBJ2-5	CASSPSRLAGRETQYF	TGTGCCAGCAGCCCTTCCCGACTAGCGGGGAGGGAGACCCAGTACTTC
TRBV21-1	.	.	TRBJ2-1	CASRTGTYYNEQFF	TGTGCCAGCAGGACAGGTACCTACTACAATGAGCAGTTCTTC
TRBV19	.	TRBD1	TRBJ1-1	CASNRAGTGDYTEAFF	TGTGCCAGTAATAGAGCTGGGACAGGGGATTACACTGAAGCTTTCTTT
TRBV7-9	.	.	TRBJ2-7	CASSSLGAPYEQYF	TGTGCCAGCAGCTCCCTTGGGGCCCCCTACGAGCAGTACTTC
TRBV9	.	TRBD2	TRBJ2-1	CASSVDGGSPSYNEQFF	TGTGCCAGCAGCGTAGATGGCGGGAGTCCGTCCTACAATGAGCAGTTCTTC
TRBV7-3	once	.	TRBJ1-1	CASSLIRQYHTEAFF	TGTGCCAGCAGCTTGATTCGACAGTACCACACTGAAGCTTTCTTT
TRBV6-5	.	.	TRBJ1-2	CASSTGGYTF	TGTGCCAGCAGTACAGGTGGCTACACCTTC
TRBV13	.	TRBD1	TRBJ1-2	CASSLGLGQGLMGYTF	TGTGCCAGCAGCTTAGGCCTGGGACAGGGGCTCATGGGCTACACCTTC
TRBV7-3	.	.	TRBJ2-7	CASSLTLAANYEQYF	TGTGCCAGCAGCTTAACATTGGCAGCTAACTACGAGCAGTACTTC
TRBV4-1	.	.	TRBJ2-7	CASSQGRRDYEQYF	TGCGCCAGCAGCCAAGGGCGGAGGGATTACGAGCAGTACTTC
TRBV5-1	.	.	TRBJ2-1	CASRNTAFDEQFF	TGCGCCAGCAGGAACACCGCTTTCGATGAGCAGTTCTTC
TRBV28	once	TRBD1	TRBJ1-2	CASQGGEGSGYTF	TGTGCCAGCCAGGGGGGGGAAGGGTCTGGCTACACCTTC
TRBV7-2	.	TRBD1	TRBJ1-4	CASSLVGTGVGKLFF	TGTGCCAGCAGCTTAGTCGGGACAGGGGTTGGAAAACTGTTTTTT
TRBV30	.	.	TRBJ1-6	CAWSRGAGSPLHF	TGTGCCTGGAGTAGGGGAGCGGGTTCACCCCTCCACTTT
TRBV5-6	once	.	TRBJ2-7	CASSLITPRSAEQYF	TGTGCCAGCAGCTTGATTACACCTAGGAGTGCCGAGCAGTACTTC
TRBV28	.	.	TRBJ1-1	CASSPHRQVKTEAFF	TGTGCCAGCAGTCCCCACCGGCAGGTTAAGACTGAAGCTTTCTTT
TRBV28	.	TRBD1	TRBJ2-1	CASHGTGSYNEQFF	TGTGCCAGCCACGGGACAGGGTCCTACAATGAGCAGTTCTTC
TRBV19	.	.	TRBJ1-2	CASNRGPEYGYTF	TGTGCCAGCAATAGAGGGCCGGAGTATGGCTACACCTTC
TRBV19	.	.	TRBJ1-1	CASAPGTSGAEAFF	TGTGCCAGTGCTCCCGGGACCTCTGGGGCTGAAGCTTTCTTT
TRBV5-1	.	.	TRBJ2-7	CASSRLGTSTYEQYF	TGCGCCAGCAGCCGACTCGGGACAAGTACCTACGAGCAGTACTTC
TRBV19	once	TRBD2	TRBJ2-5	CASSNPLERGKETQYF	TGTGCCAGTAGTAACCCTTTGGAGCGGGGGAAAGAGACCCAGTACTTC
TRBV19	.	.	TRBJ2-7	CASSPNREGSGTLSYEQYF	TGTGCCAGTAGTCCTAACAGGGAGGGATCGGGGACACTCTCCTACGAGCAGTACTTC
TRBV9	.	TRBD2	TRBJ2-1	CASSPRLPSGQYNEQFF	TGTGCCAGCAGCCCCCGACTGCCTAGCGGGCAGTACAATGAGCAGTTCTTC
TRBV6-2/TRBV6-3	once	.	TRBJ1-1	CASSWVLNTEAFF	TGTGCCAGCAGTTGGGTTCTGAACACTGAAGCTTTCTTT